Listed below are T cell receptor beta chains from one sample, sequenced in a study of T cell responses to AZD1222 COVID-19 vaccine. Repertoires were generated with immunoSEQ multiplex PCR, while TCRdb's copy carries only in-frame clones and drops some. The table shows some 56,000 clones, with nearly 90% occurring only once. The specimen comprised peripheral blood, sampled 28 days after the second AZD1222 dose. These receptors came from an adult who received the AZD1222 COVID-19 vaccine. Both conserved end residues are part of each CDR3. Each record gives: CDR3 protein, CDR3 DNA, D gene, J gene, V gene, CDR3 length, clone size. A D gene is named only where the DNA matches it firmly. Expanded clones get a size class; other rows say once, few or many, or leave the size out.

cdr3_aa: CASSLGGGRGDTEAFF
cdr3_nt: TGTGCCAGCAGCTTAGGAGGGGGCAGGGGGGACACTGAAGCTTTCTTT
d_call: TRBD1
j_call: TRBJ1-1
v_call: TRBV7-8
cdr3_length: 16
clone_size: NA

cdr3_aa: CASSKGGRVGRNQPQHF
cdr3_nt: TGTGCCAGCAGCAAAGGAGGCAGGGTCGGTAGGAATCAGCCCCAGCATTTT
d_call: NA
j_call: TRBJ1-5
v_call: TRBV21-1
cdr3_length: 17
clone_size: NA

cdr3_aa: CAWSVGTRGNEAFF
cdr3_nt: TGTGCCTGGAGTGTTGGGACCAGGGGAAATGAAGCTTTCTTT
d_call: NA
j_call: TRBJ1-1
v_call: TRBV30
cdr3_length: 14
clone_size: NA

cdr3_aa: CASSVGYRNEQFF
cdr3_nt: TGTGCCAGCAGTGTTGGGTACAGGAATGAGCAGTTCTTC
d_call: NA
j_call: TRBJ2-1
v_call: TRBV28
cdr3_length: 13
clone_size: NA

cdr3_aa: CASSPSGTGNSPLHF
cdr3_nt: TGCGCCAGCAGCCCCTCCGGGACAGGCAATTCACCCCTCCACTTT
d_call: TRBD1
j_call: TRBJ1-6
v_call: TRBV4-1
cdr3_length: 15
clone_size: once

cdr3_aa: CASSLAGPGRETQYF
cdr3_nt: TGTGCCAGCAGCTTAGCCGGCCCAGGCCGGGAGACCCAGTACTTC
d_call: NA
j_call: TRBJ2-5
v_call: TRBV7-8
cdr3_length: 15
clone_size: NA

cdr3_aa: CASSYSTGRYGYTF
cdr3_nt: TGTGCCAGCAGTTACTCGACAGGTCGTTATGGCTACACCTTC
d_call: NA
j_call: TRBJ1-2
v_call: TRBV6-5
cdr3_length: 14
clone_size: few

cdr3_aa: CASSESGPSGETQYF
cdr3_nt: TGCGCCAGCAGTGAGTCGGGACCGAGTGGGGAGACCCAGTACTTC
d_call: NA
j_call: TRBJ2-5
v_call: TRBV10-2
cdr3_length: 15
clone_size: NA

cdr3_aa: CASSLRRTSGRAALYEQYF
cdr3_nt: TGTGCCAGCAGTCTACGTCGGACTAGCGGGAGGGCCGCCCTATACGAGCAGTACTTC
d_call: TRBD2
j_call: TRBJ2-7
v_call: TRBV6-2/TRBV6-3
cdr3_length: 19
clone_size: NA

cdr3_aa: CASSSRTQFSQETQYF
cdr3_nt: TGTGCCAGCAGCAGCCGGACTCAGTTTTCACAAGAGACCCAGTACTTC
d_call: NA
j_call: TRBJ2-5
v_call: TRBV7-9
cdr3_length: 16
clone_size: NA

cdr3_aa: CATSRDVANTGELFF
cdr3_nt: TGTGCCACCAGCAGGGACGTAGCGAACACCGGGGAGCTGTTTTTT
d_call: NA
j_call: TRBJ2-2
v_call: TRBV15
cdr3_length: 15
clone_size: NA

cdr3_aa: CASSLKGIGTDTQYF
cdr3_nt: TGTGCCAGCAGCTTGAAGGGGATAGGCACAGATACGCAGTATTTT
d_call: NA
j_call: TRBJ2-3
v_call: TRBV5-8
cdr3_length: 15
clone_size: once

cdr3_aa: CASELAGVAYEQYF
cdr3_nt: TGTGCCAGCGAACTGGCGGGAGTCGCCTACGAGCAGTACTTC
d_call: TRBD2
j_call: TRBJ2-7
v_call: TRBV6-5
cdr3_length: 14
clone_size: NA

cdr3_aa: CASTVGSNTADTQYF
cdr3_nt: TGTGCCAGCACCGTGGGATCCAACACGGCAGATACGCAGTATTTT
d_call: NA
j_call: TRBJ2-3
v_call: TRBV27
cdr3_length: 15
clone_size: NA

cdr3_aa: CASSARTGSYEQYF
cdr3_nt: TGTGCCAGCAGCGCCCGGACAGGGTCCTACGAGCAGTACTTC
d_call: TRBD1
j_call: TRBJ2-7
v_call: TRBV7-2
cdr3_length: 14
clone_size: NA

cdr3_aa: CASSKGLAGAGVDEQYF
cdr3_nt: TGTGCCAGCAGTAAAGGACTAGCGGGGGCCGGGGTGGACGAGCAGTACTTC
d_call: TRBD2
j_call: TRBJ2-7
v_call: TRBV2
cdr3_length: 17
clone_size: few

cdr3_aa: CASSLVENTIYF
cdr3_nt: TGTGCCAGCAGCTTAGTCGAAAACACCATATATTTT
d_call: NA
j_call: TRBJ1-3
v_call: TRBV7-2
cdr3_length: 12
clone_size: NA

cdr3_aa: CASSEVGQSNQPQHF
cdr3_nt: TGTGCCAGCAGTGAAGTAGGACAAAGCAATCAGCCCCAGCATTTT
d_call: NA
j_call: TRBJ1-5
v_call: TRBV2
cdr3_length: 15
clone_size: NA

cdr3_aa: CASRGDIYTGELFF
cdr3_nt: TGTGCCAGTAGAGGGGACATCTACACCGGGGAGCTGTTTTTT
d_call: NA
j_call: TRBJ2-2
v_call: TRBV19
cdr3_length: 14
clone_size: once

cdr3_aa: CASSRTPEGGYEQYF
cdr3_nt: TGTGCCAGCAGCCGTACCCCCGAGGGGGGCTACGAGCAGTACTTC
d_call: NA
j_call: TRBJ2-7
v_call: TRBV7-6
cdr3_length: 15
clone_size: NA

cdr3_aa: CASSGDSYEAFF
cdr3_nt: TGTGCCAGCAGCGGGGACAGCTATGAAGCTTTCTTT
d_call: TRBD1
j_call: TRBJ1-1
v_call: TRBV9
cdr3_length: 12
clone_size: once